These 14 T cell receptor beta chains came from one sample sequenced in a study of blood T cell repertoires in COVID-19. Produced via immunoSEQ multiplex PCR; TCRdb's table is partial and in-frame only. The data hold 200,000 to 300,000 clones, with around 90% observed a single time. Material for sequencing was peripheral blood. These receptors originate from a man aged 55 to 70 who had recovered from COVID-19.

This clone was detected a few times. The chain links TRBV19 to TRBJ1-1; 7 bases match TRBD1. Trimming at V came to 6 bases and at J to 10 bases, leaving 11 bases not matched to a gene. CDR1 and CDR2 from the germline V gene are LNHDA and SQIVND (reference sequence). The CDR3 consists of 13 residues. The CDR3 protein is CASSILSGGRAFF. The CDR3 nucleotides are TGTGCCAGTAGCATCCTATCAGGGGGGCGAGCTTTCTTT.

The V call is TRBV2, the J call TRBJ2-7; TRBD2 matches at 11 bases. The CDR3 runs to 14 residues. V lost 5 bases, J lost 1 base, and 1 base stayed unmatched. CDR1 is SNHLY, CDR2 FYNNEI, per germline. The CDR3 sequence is CASSSSGGSYEQYF. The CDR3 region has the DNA TGTGCCAGCAGTTCTAGCGGGGGGTCCTACGAGCAGTACTTC.

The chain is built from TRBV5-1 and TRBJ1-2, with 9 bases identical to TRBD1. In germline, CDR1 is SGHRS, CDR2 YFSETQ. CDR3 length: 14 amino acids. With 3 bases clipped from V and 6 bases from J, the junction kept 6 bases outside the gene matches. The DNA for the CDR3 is TGCGCCAGCAGCTGGTCCGGGACAGGGAATGGCTACACCTTC. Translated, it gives CASSWSGTGNGYTF. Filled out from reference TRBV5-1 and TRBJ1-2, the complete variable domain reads KAGVTQTPRYLIKTRGQQVTLSCSPISGHRSVSWYQQTPGQGLQFLFEYFSETQRNKGNFPGRFSGRQFSNSRSEMNVSTLELGDSALYLCASSWSGTGNGYTFGSGTRLTVV.

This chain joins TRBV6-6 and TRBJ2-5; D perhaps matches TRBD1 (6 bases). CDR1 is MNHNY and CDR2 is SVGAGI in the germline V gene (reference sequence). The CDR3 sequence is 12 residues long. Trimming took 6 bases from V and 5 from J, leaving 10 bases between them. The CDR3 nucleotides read TGTGCCAGCAGCCAGGGGTTGGAGACCCAGTACTTC. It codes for CASSQGLETQYF.

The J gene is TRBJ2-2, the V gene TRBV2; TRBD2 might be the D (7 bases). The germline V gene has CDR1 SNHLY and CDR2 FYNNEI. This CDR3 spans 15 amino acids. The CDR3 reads CATGAVGGATGELFF. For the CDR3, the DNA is TGTGCTACCGGCGCAGTGGGGGGGGCCACCGGGGAGCTGTTTTTT.

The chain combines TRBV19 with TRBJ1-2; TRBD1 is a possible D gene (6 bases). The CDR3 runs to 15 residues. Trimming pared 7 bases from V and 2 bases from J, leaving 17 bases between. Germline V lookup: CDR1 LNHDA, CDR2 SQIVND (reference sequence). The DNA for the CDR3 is TGTGCCAGTAAAATCGTTCGACAGGAAAACTATGGCTACACCTTC. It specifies CASKIVRQENYGYTF.

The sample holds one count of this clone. As DNA, the CDR3 is TGTGCCAGCAGTTACTCAACGGCGGGTGGCTATGGCTACACCTTC. This gives the protein CASSYSTAGGYGYTF. This sequence joins TRBV6-5 and TRBJ1-2, with D unresolved. The ends were cut back, 0 bases at V and 4 bases at J, with 12 bases in the middle. This CDR3 contains 15 residues. CDR1 is MNHEY, CDR2 SVGAGI, per germline.

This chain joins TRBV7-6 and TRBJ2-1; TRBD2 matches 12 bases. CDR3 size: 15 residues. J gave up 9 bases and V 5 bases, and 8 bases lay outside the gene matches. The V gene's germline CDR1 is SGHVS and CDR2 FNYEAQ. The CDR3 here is CASSPRTSGVGEQFF. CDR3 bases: TGTGCCAGCAGCCCGCGGACTAGCGGGGTAGGTGAGCAGTTCTTC.

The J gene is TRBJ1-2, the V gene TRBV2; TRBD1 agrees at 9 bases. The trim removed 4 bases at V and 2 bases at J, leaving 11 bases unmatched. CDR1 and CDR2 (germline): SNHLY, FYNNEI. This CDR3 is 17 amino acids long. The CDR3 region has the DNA TGTGCCAGCAGTGTACCCCCGGGACAGGGACTAAACTATGGCTACACCTTC. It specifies CASSVPPGQGLNYGYTF.

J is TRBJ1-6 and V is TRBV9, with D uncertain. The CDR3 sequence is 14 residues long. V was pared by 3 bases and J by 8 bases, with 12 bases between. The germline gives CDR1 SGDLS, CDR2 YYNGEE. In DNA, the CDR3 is TGTGCCAGCAGCGGCCCGAACAGTGATTCACCCCTCCACTTT. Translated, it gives CASSGPNSDSPLHF.

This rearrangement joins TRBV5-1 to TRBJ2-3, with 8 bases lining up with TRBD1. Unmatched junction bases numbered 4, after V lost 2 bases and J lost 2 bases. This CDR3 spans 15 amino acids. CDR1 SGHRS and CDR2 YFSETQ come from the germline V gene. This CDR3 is CASSFRTGLTDTQYF. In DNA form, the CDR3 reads TGCGCCAGCAGCTTTCGGACAGGGCTCACAGATACGCAGTATTTT.

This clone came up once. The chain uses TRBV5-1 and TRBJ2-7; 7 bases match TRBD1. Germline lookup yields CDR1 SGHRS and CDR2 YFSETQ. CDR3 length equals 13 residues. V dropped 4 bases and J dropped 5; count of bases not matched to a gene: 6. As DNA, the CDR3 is TGCGCCAGCAGCCTGACAGGGTCCAACGAGCAGTACTTC. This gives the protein CASSLTGSNEQYF.

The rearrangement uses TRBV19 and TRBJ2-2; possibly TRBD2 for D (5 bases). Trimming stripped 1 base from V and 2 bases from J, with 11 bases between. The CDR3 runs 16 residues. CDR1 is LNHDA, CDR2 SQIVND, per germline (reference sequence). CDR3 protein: CASSIGTGRNTGELFF. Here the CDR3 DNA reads TGTGCCAGTAGTATAGGAACTGGGAGAAACACCGGGGAGCTGTTTTTT. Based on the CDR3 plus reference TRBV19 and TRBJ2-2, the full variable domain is DGGITQSPKYLFRKEGQNVTLSCEQNLNHDAMYWYRQDPGQGLRLIYYSQIVNDFQKGDIAEGYSVSREKKESFPLTVTSAQKNPTAFYLCASSIGTGRNTGELFFGEGSRLTVL.

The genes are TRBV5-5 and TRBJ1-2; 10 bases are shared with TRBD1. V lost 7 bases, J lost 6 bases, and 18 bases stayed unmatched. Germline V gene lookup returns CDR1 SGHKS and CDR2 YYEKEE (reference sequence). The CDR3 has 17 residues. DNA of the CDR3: TGTGCCAGCGTACCCCATGGACAGGGGGACCTTGGAGATGGCTACACCTTC. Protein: CASVPHGQGDLGDGYTF.